These 27 T cell receptor beta chains were all obtained from the same sample, sequenced in a study of blood T cell repertoires in COVID-19. Using immunoSEQ multiplex PCR, the repertoire was profiled, and TCRdb retains in-frame clones only, with some absent. The table has some 170,000 clones, over 80% seen once. The sequencing sample was made of peripheral blood. The receptor source for this set is an older woman with acute or convalescent COVID-19.

V gene TRBV28 combines with J gene TRBJ2-7, with 7 positions matching TRBD1. Germline CDR1 and CDR2: MDHEN and SYDVKM. With V trimmed by 7 bases and J by 4 bases, 10 bases remained unmatched. The CDR3 extends over 14 amino acids. As DNA, the CDR3 is TGTGCCAGCACCATCGGGACAGAGCTTTACGAGCAGTACTTC. Translation gives CASTIGTELYEQYF.

This chain links TRBV5-1 with TRBJ2-2, with 9 nucleotides matching TRBD2. With V trimmed by 9 bases and J by 5 bases, 17 bases remained unmatched. Germline lookup yields CDR1 SGHRS and CDR2 YFSETQ. The CDR3 totals 17 residues. The CDR3 nucleotides read TGCGCCACCCGCATGGCGGGAGGGCCGGTCGGTACCGGGGAGCTGTTTTTT. This sequence encodes CATRMAGGPVGTGELFF.

The chain recombines TRBV28 with TRBJ1-1; maybe TRBD1 (6 bases). The CDR3 covers 16 residues. Trimming shortened V by 9 bases and J by 4 bases, and 24 bases separated the two germline ends. In germline, CDR1 is MDHEN, CDR2 SYDVKM. CDR3 nucleotide sequence: TGTGCCAGTTTGACACCGGGGGGGGCCGCAGGCACTGAAGCTTTCTTT. This sequence encodes CASLTPGGAAGTEAFF.

The chain has TRBV10-3 and TRBJ2-2, with 9 bases lining up with TRBD2. V lost 5 bases, J lost 4 bases, and 5 bases stayed unmatched. Germline loops: CDR1 ENHRY, CDR2 SYGVKD. The CDR3 is 15 amino acids. CDR3 nucleotide sequence: TGTGCCATCAGTTATAGCGGGGGAGGCACCGGGGAGCTGTTTTTT. Translating gives CAISYSGGGTGELFF.

This chain uses TRBV21-1 with TRBJ1-5; the table calls TRBD1, which could not be checked here. TRBV21-1 has pseudogene status. The CDR3 has 17 amino acids. The CDR3 here is CASSKPGDRGSNQPQHF. The CDR3 nucleotides read TGTGCCAGCAGCAAACCGGGGGACAGGGGTTCCAATCAGCCCCAGCATTTT.

The chain carries TRBV6-5 and TRBJ2-7, with D possibly matching TRBD2 (5 bases). Per the germline V gene, CDR1 is MNHEY and CDR2 is SVGAGI. CDR3 size: 14 residues. The germline V and J ends were trimmed by 0 bases and 3 bases, with 9 bases remaining between them. The CDR3 DNA sequence: TGTGCCAGCAGTTACTCCGGGGAGAACTACGAGCAGTACTTC. Encoded protein: CASSYSGENYEQYF.

The chain has TRBV4-3 and TRBJ2-3; D not resolved. The germline V and J ends were trimmed by 6 bases and 1 base, with 14 bases remaining between them. The CDR3 sequence is 15 residues long. The germline CDR1 and CDR2 sequences are LGHNA and YSLEER. CDR3 DNA: TGCGCCAGCAGAACGAGGTATCTAGGCACAGATACGCAGTATTTT. Residues: CASRTRYLGTDTQYF.

The CDR3 reads CASSLADRGVSNTGELFF. CDR3 in DNA: TGCGCCAGCAGCTTGGCTGACAGGGGCGTTTCGAACACCGGGGAGCTGTTTTTT. The chain is built from TRBV5-1 and TRBJ2-2; TRBD1 matches at 8 bases. Germline trimming cut 0 bases from V and 0 bases from J; bases unmatched to any gene: 7. Germline lookup yields CDR1 SGHRS and CDR2 YFSETQ. This CDR3 comprises 18 residues.

The rearrangement links TRBV6-2 or TRBV6-3 to TRBJ2-5; 8 nucleotides match TRBD1. J lost 6 bases, V lost 5 bases, and 5 bases had no gene match. Germline-derived CDR1 and CDR2 are MNHEY and SVGEGT. This CDR3 is built from 13 residues. CDR3 bases: TGTGCCAGCAGTCGACAGGGGTTGAAGACCCAGTACTTC. Its translation: CASSRQGLKTQYF.

The rearrangement links TRBV28 to TRBJ2-7; D is possibly TRBD2 (5 bases). Germline V gene data show CDR1 as MDHEN and CDR2 as SYDVKM. The length of the CDR3 is 13 residues. The V gene lost 2 bases and the J gene lost 6 bases, with 11 bases spanning the gap. CDR3 amino acids: CASSLGWSGEQYF. Written as DNA, the CDR3 is TGTGCCAGCAGTTTAGGGTGGAGCGGCGAGCAGTACTTC. Combining the CDR3 with reference TRBV28 and TRBJ2-7 gives the whole variable domain DVKVTQSSRYLVKRTGEKVFLECVQDMDHENMFWYRQDPGLGLRLIYFSYDVKMKEKGDIPEGYSVSREKKERFSLILESASTNQTSMYLCASSLGWSGEQYFGPGTRLTVT.

The chain couples TRBV30 to TRBJ2-3, with TRBD1 matching 8 bases. The V segment lost 2 bases and the J segment 3 bases; nucleotides outside the gene matches: 7. Germline assignment: CDR1 GTSNPN and CDR2 SVGIG (reference sequence). The CDR3 sequence is 15 residues long. The CDR3 DNA reads as TGTGCCTGGAGTTCGACAGGGGAAGGGACAGATACGCAGTATTTT. Its protein is CAWSSTGEGTDTQYF.

This clone was picked up a small number of times. The gene calls are TRBV27 and TRBJ2-5, with 7 bases aligning to TRBD1. V was pared by 5 bases and J by 5 bases, with 11 bases of the junction left unmatched. The CDR3 is 15 residues long. Germline V gives CDR1 MNHEY, CDR2 SMNVEV (reference sequence). The CDR3 DNA follows: TGTGCCAGCAGTAGCAGGGGGATCAATCCGGAGACCCAGTACTTC. It codes for CASSSRGINPETQYF.

The CDR3 spells CSVHITGTNTEAFF. CDR3 nucleotides: TGCAGCGTACATATAACAGGGACGAACACTGAAGCTTTCTTT. The rearrangement links TRBV29-1 to TRBJ1-1, with D possibly being TRBD1 (6 bases). The length of the CDR3 is 14 residues. CDR1 and CDR2 (germline): SQVTM, ANQGSEA. V lost 6 bases, J lost 1 base, and 15 bases lay in between.

The CDR3 nucleotides read TGTGCCAGCAGCCCTAGGCAACAGGCCTCCTACAATGAGCAGTTCTTC. Translated: CASSPRQQASYNEQFF. This chain uses TRBV6-2 or TRBV6-3 with TRBJ2-1; possible D gene TRBD1, 5 bases. This CDR3 is built from 16 residues. The V end lost 6 bases, the J end lost 0 bases, and 15 bases lay between the germline ends. Looked up from germline, CDR1 is MNHEY and CDR2 is SVGEGT.

V gene TRBV6-4 combines with J gene TRBJ1-6; no firm D call. CDR1 and CDR2 from the germline V gene are MRHNA and SNTAGT. V shed 0 bases and J shed 7 bases, with 4 bases lying between them. The CDR3 is made up of 13 amino acids. The CDR3 DNA sequence: TGTGCCAGCAGTGACTCCTCGAATTCACCCCTCCACTTT. It specifies CASSDSSNSPLHF.

This sequence joins TRBV7-8 and TRBJ2-7; D perhaps matches TRBD1 (6 bases). The germline V gene encodes CDR1 SGHVS and CDR2 FQNEAQ. There are 17 residues in the CDR3. Trimming removed 3 bases from V and 0 bases from J, with 18 bases in between. The CDR3 spells CASSFHVGARSSYEQYF. The CDR3 nucleotides are TGTGCCAGCAGCTTCCACGTGGGGGCGAGGAGCTCCTACGAGCAGTACTTC.

V usage is TRBV19 and J usage is TRBJ2-2; tentative D call: TRBD2 (5 bases). Germline V lookup: CDR1 LNHDA, CDR2 SQIVND (reference sequence). The CDR3 length is 15 residues. The V gene lost 0 bases and the J gene lost 3 bases, with 8 bases spanning the gap. The CDR3 sequence: CASSIDSGDTGELFF. The CDR3 DNA follows: TGTGCCAGTAGTATAGATTCCGGGGACACCGGGGAGCTGTTTTTT.

This clone was picked up one time. This rearrangement joins TRBV24-1 to TRBJ1-3; D gene uncertain. V was pared by 3 bases and J by 0 bases, with 11 bases between. Looked up from germline, CDR1 is KGHDR and CDR2 is SFDVKD. The CDR3 is 16 residues long. For the CDR3, the DNA is TGTGCCACCAGTGATCCCAGCCGGGGCTCTGGAAACACCATATATTTT. Its translation is CATSDPSRGSGNTIYF.

This chain connects TRBV19 to TRBJ1-1; 8 bases map to TRBD1. CDR1 and CDR2 from the germline V gene are LNHDA and SQIVND (reference sequence). The trim removed 8 bases at V and 0 bases at J, leaving 14 bases unmatched. The CDR3 runs 17 residues. The CDR3 region has the DNA TGTGCCAGTTGTTGCCCCCGGACAGGGCGAATGAACACTGAAGCTTTCTTT. This encodes CASCCPRTGRMNTEAFF.

This clone has more than one count but fewer than ten. V usage is TRBV7-9 and J usage is TRBJ1-2; 7 bases agree with TRBD1. The CDR3 is made up of 15 amino acids. Per germline, CDR1 SEHNR and CDR2 FQNEAQ (reference sequence). V shed 1 base, J shed 7 bases, and the junction held 9 bases outside the gene matches. The DNA for the CDR3 is TGTGCCAGCAGCTTAGAAGGGGGCGCGTTGAGTGGCTACACCTTC. Amino acids: CASSLEGGALSGYTF.

CDR3 amino acids: CATSRDPPSGTSRETQYF. In DNA, the CDR3 is TGTGCCACCAGCAGAGATCCCCCTAGCGGGACGTCGAGGGAGACCCAGTACTTC. The chain recombines TRBV15 with TRBJ2-5, with TRBD2 identical over 9 bases. Germline CDR1 and CDR2: LNHNV and YYDKDF (reference sequence). V lost 0 bases to trimming and J lost 5 bases; unmatched junction nucleotides: 13. The CDR3 totals 18 residues.

This clone was counted a single time. The chain has TRBV6-2 or TRBV6-3 and TRBJ2-1; TRBD2 aligns across 8 bases. The trim removed 1 base at V and 7 bases at J, leaving 6 bases unmatched. The germline V gene has CDR1 MNHEY and CDR2 SVGEGT. This CDR3 has 15 residues. CDR3 coding DNA: TGTGCCAGCAGTTACTTGCGGGGGGCAGGTAATGAGCAGTTCTTC. It translates to CASSYLRGAGNEQFF.

The J gene is TRBJ2-5, the V gene TRBV5-1; TRBD2 matches 8 bases. V was pared by 0 bases and J by 5 bases, with 6 bases of the junction left unmatched. The germline CDR1 and CDR2 sequences are SGHRS and YFSETQ. This CDR3 comprises 15 residues. CDR3 coding DNA: TGCGCCAGCAGCTTGGCCGTCGGGGGGGCGGAGACCCAGTACTTC. Amino acids: CASSLAVGGAETQYF.

In its sample, this clone was seen a few times. The chain employs TRBV27 and TRBJ1-6; D may be TRBD1 (6 bases). The CDR3 totals 21 residues. Germline assignment: CDR1 MNHEY and CDR2 SMNVEV (reference sequence). V was clipped by 4 bases and J by 0 bases, with 25 bases between them. In nucleotides, the CDR3 is TGTGCCAGCAGTTCCCGCTCCGTTAGCCGAGGGGGGGGCTCCTATAATTCACCCCTCCACTTT. Its translation: CASSSRSVSRGGGSYNSPLHF.

This clone was detected a few times. CDR3 nucleotides: TGTGCCAGTAGTATATTAGGAGGGGGCGTCACTGAAGCTTTCTTT. This sequence encodes CASSILGGGVTEAFF. The chain carries TRBV19 and TRBJ1-1; 7 nucleotides align to TRBD1. Germline CDR1 and CDR2: LNHDA and SQIVND (reference sequence). V lost 2 bases, J lost 4 bases, and 7 bases stayed unmatched. This CDR3 has 15 residues.

V gene TRBV6-1 combines with J gene TRBJ1-2; 7 nucleotides align to TRBD1. Germline CDR1 is MNHNS and CDR2 is SASEGT. V shed 3 bases, J shed 7 bases, and the junction held 8 bases outside the gene matches. The CDR3 has 14 residues. DNA for the CDR3: TGTGCCAGCAGTGAGCTTGACAGGGTGATTGGCTACACCTTC. Its translation: CASSELDRVIGYTF.

The rearrangement links TRBV12-3 or TRBV12-4 to TRBJ2-7; D remains ambiguous. This CDR3 comprises 12 residues. Trimming took 6 bases from V and 4 from J, leaving 10 bases between them. CDR3 DNA: TGTGCCAGCAGCCCGTCCAGTTACGAGCAGTACTTC. Residues: CASSPSSYEQYF.